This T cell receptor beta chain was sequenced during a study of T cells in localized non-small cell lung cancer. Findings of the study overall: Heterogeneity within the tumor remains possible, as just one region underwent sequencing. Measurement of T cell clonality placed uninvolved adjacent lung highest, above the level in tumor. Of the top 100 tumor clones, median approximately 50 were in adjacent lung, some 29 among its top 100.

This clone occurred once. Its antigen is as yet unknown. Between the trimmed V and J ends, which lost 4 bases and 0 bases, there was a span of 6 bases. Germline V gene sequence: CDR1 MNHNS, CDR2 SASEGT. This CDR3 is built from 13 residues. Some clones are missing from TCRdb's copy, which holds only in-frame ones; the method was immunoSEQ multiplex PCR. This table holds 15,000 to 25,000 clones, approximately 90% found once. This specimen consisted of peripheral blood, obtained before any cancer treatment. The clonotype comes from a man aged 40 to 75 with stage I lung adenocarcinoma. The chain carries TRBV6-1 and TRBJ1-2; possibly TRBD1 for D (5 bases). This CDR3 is CASSVGANYGYTF. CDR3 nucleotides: TGTGCCAGCAGTGTGGGGGCTAACTATGGCTACACCTTC.